The clone carrying this T cell receptor beta chain came up many times. CDR1 MDHEN and CDR2 SYDVKM come from the germline V gene. CDR3 size: 17 residues. After removal of 5 bases from V and 2 bases from J, the junction contained 14 bases not matched to a gene. The data stem from a study of T cell repertoires in cytomegalovirus infection. TCRdb re-called the reads through MiXCR, storing one row per CDR3 protein. The sample records 250,000 to 300,000 distinct CDR3 sequences, approximately 9% being singletons. This TCR was sampled from a human donor in good health (CMV status not recorded). Some clones in this sample may be carry-over from other donors' samples. The chain uses TRBV28 and TRBJ1-2, with 7 bases identical to TRBD1. Sequencing was done on a sample of PBMCs. The CDR3 loop is CASSPPRTGRLNYGYTF. For the CDR3, the DNA is TGTGCCAGCAGTCCTCCACGGACAGGCCGATTAAACTATGGCTACACCTTC.